This T cell receptor beta chain came from a study of shared clonotypes between healthy human individuals (dated by TCRdb to the early 2020s). Looking at the study overall: The cohort included three men and a couple of women between 18 and 49 years of age. For each donor, three plates each were used for CD4 naive and CD4 memory, two plates were used for CD8 naive, and one plate was used for CD8 memory. To estimate repertoire size and how much clonotype sharing occurs between individuals, the study deeply sequenced the blood TCR repertoires of roughly 5 healthy adults. To increase sequencing depth and limit assay-specific biases, different laboratories used diverse techniques to prepare libraries and sequence TCR repertoires. Between about 0.9 and 10 billion PBMCs per donor were obtained by leukapheresis. The study at large found these results: When several donors were compared, the shared fraction of clonotypes was about 5% for naive CD4, about 4% for naive CD8, more than 2% for memory CD4, and 0.4% for memory CD8. Incomplete sequencing was indicated by rarefaction of sorted-subset datasets, despite the large sequencing depth. Only blood was sampled, and tissue TCR repertoires likely differ from those in blood. Pairwise subsampling led to the expectation that sequencing depth would affect the degree of clonotype sharing among donors. Naive subsets generally had larger estimated clonotype richness than memory subsets did. Compared with non-shared clonotypes, the clonotypes found in all four sorted-subset donors had higher generation probabilities. Because the study included a small number of donors, the genetic and exposure-history diversity represented was limited.

The donors were healthy, HIV-negative adults who had no recently reported acute infections or vaccinations. Every donor was a Caucasian adult residing in Nashville, Tennessee, USA. CD4+ T cells were enriched by magnetic negative selection; naive cells were then positively selected on CD45RA, and the negative fraction formed the memory subset. Blood was collected by leukapheresis, and PBMCs were isolated by Ficoll-Histopaque density gradient centrifugation and then cryopreserved in liquid nitrogen vapor phase. Analytical flow cytometry was used to check the purity and quantity of every magnetically sorted T cell population. Genomic DNA was isolated from each sorted fraction and quantified by UV absorbance on a Nanodrop 2000c. Using the deep immunoSEQ assay, TCR CDR3 regions were amplified from genomic DNA by multiplex PCR. For each cell subset, the extracted genomic DNA was distributed evenly across all wells of several immunoSEQ 96-well plates, and each plate served as one replicate. For sorted subsets, about 200 ng genomic DNA, equal to 25,000 to 35,000 T cell genomes, was loaded into each replicate PCR. The purified libraries were quantified using a Qubit 3.0 fluorometer, sized with a Bioanalyzer 2100, and then quantified again using the KAPA Library Quantification kit. Every immunoSEQ 96-well plate was sequenced on a dedicated single-read 150-cycle Illumina NextSeq 550 flow cell. In the original analysis: The immunoSEQ output contained only junctional sequences without quality scores, so filtering could not match that applied to full-length reads. Sequences were annotated with PyIR, a Python wrapper for IgBLAST v1.9, using IMGT germline references to assign V/J genes and CDR3. Reads were filtered out if the reads had weak V/J assignments (E-value above 1e-6), no CDR3, stop codons, out-of-frame junctions, or ambiguous translated residues. V3J clonotypes were defined as sequences sharing an identical inferred V gene, J gene, and CDR3 amino acid sequence. The percentage overlap between two repertoires was calculated by dividing the number of shared unique clonotypes by the size of the smaller repertoire. Richness of each repertoire was evaluated using RTK rarefaction, the Chao1 estimator, and Recon v2.1 estimates of unobserved clonotypes. Generation probabilities for all TCRbeta clonotypes obtained by the gDNA method from a few donors were computed using OLGA. TCRdb's version of the immuneACCESS table is confined to in-frame rearrangements and falls short of the full clone set. An unresolved V gene accounts for under half of the shortfall where checked; the remainder is of unknown origin. From that table come the V and J calls and clone size; the DNA was used to work out D and trimming. This sample has roughly 2 million clones in its table, and under 97% of those were observed once. The top ten clonotypes cover less than 0.15% of the sample.

A word on this clone: Its specific antigen is unknown. Base qualities are not provided; no much larger clone lies one nucleotide away.

The CDR3, cysteine through phenylalanine, is 15 amino acids long. Only the CDR3 DNA stays, 45 bases, in frame from base 1. As encoded in the germline V gene, CDR1 is SGHTS while CDR2 is YDEGEE. The germline V and J ends show losses of 0 bases and 13 bases respectively, and no gene match explains 12 bases of the junction. The V and J segments used are TRBV5-8 and TRBJ2-1, with 8 middle bases fitting TRBD2. This clonotype originated in a man aged 18 to 30 in good health. Sequencing was done on a sample of naive CD4+ T cells sorted from blood. Interpreted using the paper, the cell subset or site label stands for: CD45RA+ positively selected. Here the CDR3 is given as CASSLAGGQRESQFF. The sequenced DNA is TGTGCCAGCAGCTTGGCCGGGGGTCAGCGGGAGTCCCAGTTCTTC.